This TCR beta chain was sequenced for a study of blood T cell repertoires in COVID-19. Turning to the study itself: Whether acute or convalescent, the COVID-19 samples came from the United States, Italy and Spain. T cells, B-cell-depleted T cells, or PBMCs supplied cDNA or gDNA.

Germline CDR1 reads SGHDT; CDR2 reads YYEEEE. V was clipped by 7 bases and J by 2 bases, with 10 bases between them. CDR3 size: 12 residues. Libraries were prepared by immunoSEQ multiplex PCR; TCRdb keeps only in-frame clonotypes and omits some of them. Of approximately 73,000 clones in the sample, about nine tenths were seen once. The specimen was peripheral blood. The chain carries TRBV5-6 and TRBJ2-7; tentatively, D is TRBD1 (6 bases). This clonotype was sampled from a woman aged 55-75 years with acute or convalescent COVID-19. Written as DNA, the CDR3 is TGTGCCAGCCAGGACAGAGCCTACGAGCAGTACTTC. As protein: CASQDRAYEQYF.